There are many counts of the clone carrying this T cell receptor (beta chain). The antigen remains unidentified. Researchers built TCR beta libraries using quantitative 5'-RACE with molecular barcodes. TCRdb called the 5' RACE reads again in MiXCR, with one record for every CDR3 protein. The sample contains roughly 180,000 distinct CDR3 sequences, around 13% of which appear only once. The record originates from a study of CD8 T cells in ankylosing spondylitis. Study conclusions and caveats: Some motif variants had been reported before (in reactive arthritis synovial fluid and blood). The study identified a TCR beta motif of several highly homologous variants that appeared characteristic of ankylosing spondylitis blood.

V lost 5 bases, J lost 0 bases, and 8 bases stayed unmatched. Germline CDR1 reads SGHAT; CDR2 reads FQNNGV. This CDR3 is built from 16 residues. The clonotype originates from a female donor with ankylosing spondylitis or in good health (not recorded which). Sequenced input: blood, either unsorted or a sorted T cell fraction (not recorded which). This chain joins TRBV11-2 and TRBJ2-3; 7 positions agree with TRBD2. This CDR3 is CASSRTGTKSTDTQYF. CDR3 in DNA: TGTGCCAGCAGCCGAACTGGGACTAAAAGCACAGATACGCAGTATTTT.